The 25 T cell receptor beta chains below come from one sample, sequenced in a study of T-cell memory formation after mild COVID-19. TCRdb independently ran MiXCR on the 5' RACE reads; one entry per CDR3 protein. The sample includes a few hundred thousand distinct CDR3 sequences, 13% to 15% of them seen just once. Sequenced material: PBMCs or a T cell subset sorted from them (not recorded which). These TCRs come from a man aged 18 to 30 who had mild COVID-19 (a few samples of this study predate the infection). Cell type and time point are not known.

The chain carries TRBV20-1 and TRBJ2-1, with 8 positions matching TRBD1. Trimming removed 3 bases from V and 2 bases from J; junction bases left unmatched: 0. The CDR3 is 13 residues long. CDR1 and CDR2 (germline): DFQATT, SNEGSKA (reference sequence). The CDR3 sequence is CSARDRAYNEQFF. DNA of the CDR3: TGCAGTGCTAGGGACAGGGCCTACAATGAGCAGTTCTTC.

The rearrangement uses TRBV4-2 and TRBJ1-1; TRBD1 is a possible D gene (6 bases). Trimming took 4 bases from V and 3 from J, leaving 15 bases between them. Germline assignment: CDR1 LGHNA and CDR2 YNFKEQ. The CDR3 totals 15 residues. The CDR3 region is CASSPMGKGDTEAFF. The CDR3 DNA follows: TGTGCCAGCAGCCCCATGGGTAAGGGGGACACTGAAGCTTTCTTT.

The chain combines TRBV5-1 with TRBJ2-1; D gene ambiguous. The CDR3 extends over 14 amino acids. The V gene's germline CDR1 is SGHRS and CDR2 YFSETQ. V shed 1 base and J shed 4 bases, with 9 bases lying between them. The CDR3 coding sequence is TGCGCCAGCAGCTTGCAGCTCACATACAATGAGCAGTTCTTC. Encoded protein: CASSLQLTYNEQFF.

In its sample, this clonotype was seen many times. J is TRBJ2-5 and V is TRBV5-1; D gene uncertain. There are 14 residues in the CDR3. Trimming cost V 2 bases and J 1 base, with 9 bases left between them. Germline lookup yields CDR1 SGHRS and CDR2 YFSETQ. The CDR3 region has the DNA TGCGCCAGCAGCTTTTTTGGACCCCAAGAGACCCAGTACTTC. Its translation: CASSFFGPQETQYF. Supplemented by reference TRBV5-1 and TRBJ2-5, the full variable domain reads KAGVTQTPRYLIKTRGQQVTLSCSPISGHRSVSWYQQTPGQGLQFLFEYFSETQRNKGNFPGRFSGRQFSNSRSEMNVSTLELGDSALYLCASSFFGPQETQYFGPGTRLLVL.

This clonotype appeared many times. The J gene is TRBJ2-1, the V gene TRBV7-2, with TRBD2 matching 9 bases. The CDR3 is 16 residues long. CDR1 is SGHTA and CDR2 is FQGNSA in the germline V gene. The V segment lost 5 bases and the J segment 3 bases; nucleotides outside the gene matches: 8. The CDR3 region is CASSPTVRGGYNEQFF. For the CDR3, the DNA is TGTGCCAGCAGCCCCACCGTGCGGGGGGGCTACAATGAGCAGTTCTTC.

V is TRBV20-1 and J is TRBJ2-5; no reliable D call. Germline V lookup: CDR1 DFQATT, CDR2 SNEGSKA (reference sequence). Trimming shortened V by 6 bases and J by 5 bases, and 16 bases separated the two germline ends. This CDR3 is built from 13 residues. The CDR3 protein is CSARPAGLETQYF. The CDR3 DNA sequence: TGCAGTGCGCGGCCCGCAGGATTGGAGACCCAGTACTTC.

In DNA, the CDR3 is TGTGCCAGCAGCTTACAGGGGTACAACACTGAAGCTTTCTTT. The encoded protein is CASSLQGYNTEAFF. V gene TRBV7-3 combines with J gene TRBJ1-1, with D possibly matching TRBD1 (6 bases). This CDR3 has 14 residues. Trimming removed 2 bases from V and 2 bases from J, with 9 bases in between. Germline assignment: CDR1 SGHTA and CDR2 FQGTGA.

This clonotype was picked up a small number of times. The rearrangement uses TRBV20-1 and TRBJ1-4; D may be TRBD1 (5 bases). CDR3 size: 12 residues. With 1 base removed from V and 14 bases from J, the gap between germline ends came to 14 bases. Germline V CDR1 and CDR2: DFQATT, SNEGSKA (reference sequence). CDR3 residues: CSARGRGSGLFF. The CDR3 DNA sequence: TGCAGTGCTAGAGGGAGGGGCAGCGGTCTGTTTTTT.

This clonotype was found a few times. This chain connects TRBV4-1 to TRBJ2-1, with TRBD2 matching over 10 bases. Germline CDR1 reads MGHRA; CDR2 reads YSYEKL. The CDR3 extends over 15 amino acids. With 5 bases clipped from V and 5 bases from J, the junction kept 6 bases outside the gene matches. CDR3 DNA sequence: TGCGCCAGCAGCACTGGAGCGGGGGGGCACAATGAGCAGTTCTTC. Protein product: CASSTGAGGHNEQFF.

This clonotype was counted many times. Here the CDR3 DNA reads TGTGCCAGCAGTTTTAGGGGGCTGATTGAGACCCAGTACTTC. Protein product: CASSFRGLIETQYF. V gene TRBV12-3 or TRBV12-4 combines with J gene TRBJ2-5; TRBD1 matches 7 bases. Trimming at V came to 3 bases and at J to 5 bases, leaving 6 bases not matched to a gene. This CDR3 contains 14 residues.

This clonotype was seen only a few times. The chain links TRBV28 to TRBJ2-1; TRBD1 is a possible D gene (6 bases). The CDR3 totals 15 residues. Germline V gene data show CDR1 as MDHEN and CDR2 as SYDVKM. V dropped 1 base and J dropped 3 bases, with 10 bases sitting between them. The CDR3 region has the DNA TGTGCCAGCAGTTTATTGGGGGCCCTCTACAATGAGCAGTTCTTC. It is translated as CASSLLGALYNEQFF.

The chain combines TRBV11-2 with TRBJ2-1, with D possibly being TRBD1 (6 bases). CDR1 is SGHAT and CDR2 is FQNNGV in the germline V gene. This CDR3 spans 15 amino acids. V was trimmed by 2 bases and J by 4 bases, leaving 12 bases between them. The CDR3 region is CASSLHRTEYNEQFF. In DNA, the CDR3 is TGTGCCAGCAGCTTACATCGGACAGAGTACAATGAGCAGTTCTTC. Variable domain in full (rest from reference TRBV11-2 and TRBJ2-1): EAGVAQSPRYKIIEKRQSVAFWCNPISGHATLYWYQQILGQGPKLLIQFQNNGVVDDSQLPKDRFSAERLKGVDSTLKIQPAKLEDSAVYLCASSLHRTEYNEQFFGPGTRLTVL.

This clonotype has more than one count but fewer than ten. V and J are TRBV5-1 and TRBJ1-2, with D uncertain. Between the trimmed V and J ends, which lost 0 bases and 1 base, there was a span of 10 bases. This CDR3 has 15 residues. From germline, CDR1 is SGHRS and CDR2 YFSETQ. CDR3 region: CASSLEQPFNYGYTF. The DNA of the CDR3 is TGCGCCAGCAGCTTGGAACAGCCCTTTAACTATGGCTACACCTTC.

This clonotype showed up just a few times. This chain joins TRBV5-1 and TRBJ2-7; tentative D call: TRBD1 (6 bases). The V end was cut by 5 bases, the J end by 6 bases, with 18 bases between. Germline CDR1 SGHRS, CDR2 YFSETQ. This CDR3 contains 14 residues. CDR3 DNA sequence: TGCGCCAGCAGTACAGGGAAAGGTCAGTCCGAGCAGTACGTC. Amino acids: CASSTGKGQSEQYV.

This clonotype was picked up a small number of times. This chain connects TRBV12-3 or TRBV12-4 to TRBJ2-7; D gene unclear. Trimming removed 2 bases at V and 3 bases at J, with 11 bases between. CDR3 length: 14 amino acids. CDR3: CASSLTANRYEQYF. The CDR3 DNA sequence: TGTGCCAGCAGTTTAACGGCCAACCGCTACGAGCAGTACTTC.

This clonotype has at least ten counts. The V call is TRBV6-2 or TRBV6-3, the J call TRBJ2-1; 10 bases align to TRBD2. The V gene's germline CDR1 is MNHEY and CDR2 SVGEGT. CDR3 size: 14 residues. The J segment lost 4 bases and the V segment lost 4 bases, leaving 1 base of the junction unmatched. The chain's CDR3 is CASSWTSGYNEQFF. The CDR3 nucleotides are TGTGCCAGCAGTTGGACTAGCGGTTACAATGAGCAGTTCTTC.

The chain carries TRBV29-1 and TRBJ1-3; D gene unclear. The length of the CDR3 is 11 residues. CDR1 is SQVTM and CDR2 is ANQGSEA in the germline V gene. Trimming took 3 bases from V and 4 from J, leaving 4 bases between them. Here the CDR3 reads CSVEWGNTIYF. As DNA, the CDR3 is TGCAGCGTTGAGTGGGGAAACACCATATATTTT.

On this clonotype: A read error is possible here, since a much larger clone lies one base away. This chain connects TRBV4-2 to TRBJ2-5; D not certain. This CDR3 region has 17 residues. Germline loops: CDR1 LGHNA, CDR2 YNFKEQ. The CDR3 loop is CDSSQDSQIRYQETQYF. The CDR3 nucleotides read TGTGACAGCAGCCAAGATTCCCAGATCCGGTACCAAGAGACCCAGTACTTC.

This clonotype showed up many times. The J gene is TRBJ1-2, the V gene TRBV21-1; TRBD1, the table's D call, was not compared with the DNA. TRBV21-1 is tagged as a pseudogene. The CDR3 is 16 amino acids. The chain's CDR3 is CASRRKNRLYLYGYTF. The DNA of the CDR3 is TGTGCCAGCAGAAGGAAGAACAGGCTATACCTCTATGGCTACACCTTC.

This clonotype was detected many times. CDR3 region: CASSHRTAEAFF. The CDR3 region has the DNA TGTGCCAGCAGCCACCGGACAGCAGAAGCTTTCTTT. This chain links TRBV5-4 with TRBJ1-1; a possible D gene is TRBD1 (6 bases). The CDR3 has 12 residues. V dropped 4 bases and J dropped 8 bases, with 12 bases sitting between them. Germline V gene data show CDR1 as SGHNT and CDR2 as YYREEE (reference sequence).

The chain uses TRBV6-6 and TRBJ2-5; TRBD2 aligns across 13 bases. Germline lookup yields CDR1 MNHNY and CDR2 SVGAGI (reference sequence). There are 19 residues in the CDR3. V was clipped by 2 bases and J by 3 bases; unmatched bases: 12. The CDR3 nucleotides are TGTGCCAGCAGTTACCTAGGGACTAGCGGGGCGAAGGGGGAAGAGACCCAGTACTTC. Encoded protein: CASSYLGTSGAKGEETQYF.

This clonotype was seen more than once but under ten times. The rearrangement uses TRBV20-1 and TRBJ1-1; D is uncertain. The germline V and J ends were trimmed by 5 bases and 4 bases, with 20 bases remaining between them. Germline CDR1 reads DFQATT; CDR2 reads SNEGSKA (reference sequence). The CDR3 has 15 amino acids. The CDR3 here is CSAAKPQEGGTEAFF. The DNA of the CDR3 is TGCAGTGCTGCCAAACCGCAGGAGGGAGGCACTGAAGCTTTCTTT.

The CDR3: CASSREGGPYNEQFF. CDR3 nucleotides: TGTGCCAGCAGCCGCGAGGGGGGCCCTTACAATGAGCAGTTCTTC. The gene calls are TRBV7-2 and TRBJ2-1; either TRBD1 or TRBD2 may supply D (6 bases each). Trimming removed 5 bases from V and 4 bases from J, with 15 bases in between. The CDR3 has 15 amino acids. Germline V gene lookup returns CDR1 SGHTA and CDR2 FQGNSA.

The CDR3 nucleotides read TGTGCCAGCAGTTTAGTTATCGGCAGCCGAGGCACTGAAGCTTTCTTT. This encodes CASSLVIGSRGTEAFF. This rearrangement joins TRBV12-3 or TRBV12-4 to TRBJ1-1; unclear D gene. The CDR3 contains 16 residues. Trimming left V 1 base short and J 4 bases short, with 16 bases between.

This clonotype has ten or more counts. This sequence joins TRBV10-3 and TRBJ2-3, with D possibly TRBD1 on 6 matching bases. CDR1 and CDR2 from the germline V gene are ENHRY and SYGVKD. V lost 5 bases, J lost 0 bases, and 12 bases lay in between. CDR3 length: 15 amino acids. The CDR3 DNA follows: TGTGCCATCAGTACTGGGACAACTAGCACAGATACGCAGTATTTT. Its protein product is CAISTGTTSTDTQYF.